The present entry profiles one T cell receptor beta chain with its context. The entry originates in a study of blood T cell repertoires in COVID-19. Study overall: Acute and convalescent COVID-19 samples came from the United States, Italy and Spain.

The study drew participants aged about 18 to 89 years from 20 to 30 US areas. What the recovered Cohort 3 donors had was two negative PCRs, clearance, or symptom resolution. With 4 bases clipped from V and 6 bases from J, the junction kept 4 bases outside the gene matches. This CDR3 comprises 14 residues. Germline V gene data show CDR1 as SGHRS and CDR2 as YFSETQ. Clones were sequenced by immunoSEQ multiplex PCR, and TCRdb holds only the in-frame ones, with some missing. This sample has more than 400,000 clones, with approximately 86% found just once. The genes are TRBV5-1 and TRBJ2-1; 10 bases are shared with TRBD1. This clonotype was obtained from a woman under 30 who had recovered from COVID-19. The sequenced sample consisted of PBMCs or T cells enriched from blood (not recorded which). The CDR3 is CASSGWTGGNEQFF. The CDR3 region has the DNA TGCGCCAGCAGCGGCTGGACAGGGGGCAATGAGCAGTTCTTC.